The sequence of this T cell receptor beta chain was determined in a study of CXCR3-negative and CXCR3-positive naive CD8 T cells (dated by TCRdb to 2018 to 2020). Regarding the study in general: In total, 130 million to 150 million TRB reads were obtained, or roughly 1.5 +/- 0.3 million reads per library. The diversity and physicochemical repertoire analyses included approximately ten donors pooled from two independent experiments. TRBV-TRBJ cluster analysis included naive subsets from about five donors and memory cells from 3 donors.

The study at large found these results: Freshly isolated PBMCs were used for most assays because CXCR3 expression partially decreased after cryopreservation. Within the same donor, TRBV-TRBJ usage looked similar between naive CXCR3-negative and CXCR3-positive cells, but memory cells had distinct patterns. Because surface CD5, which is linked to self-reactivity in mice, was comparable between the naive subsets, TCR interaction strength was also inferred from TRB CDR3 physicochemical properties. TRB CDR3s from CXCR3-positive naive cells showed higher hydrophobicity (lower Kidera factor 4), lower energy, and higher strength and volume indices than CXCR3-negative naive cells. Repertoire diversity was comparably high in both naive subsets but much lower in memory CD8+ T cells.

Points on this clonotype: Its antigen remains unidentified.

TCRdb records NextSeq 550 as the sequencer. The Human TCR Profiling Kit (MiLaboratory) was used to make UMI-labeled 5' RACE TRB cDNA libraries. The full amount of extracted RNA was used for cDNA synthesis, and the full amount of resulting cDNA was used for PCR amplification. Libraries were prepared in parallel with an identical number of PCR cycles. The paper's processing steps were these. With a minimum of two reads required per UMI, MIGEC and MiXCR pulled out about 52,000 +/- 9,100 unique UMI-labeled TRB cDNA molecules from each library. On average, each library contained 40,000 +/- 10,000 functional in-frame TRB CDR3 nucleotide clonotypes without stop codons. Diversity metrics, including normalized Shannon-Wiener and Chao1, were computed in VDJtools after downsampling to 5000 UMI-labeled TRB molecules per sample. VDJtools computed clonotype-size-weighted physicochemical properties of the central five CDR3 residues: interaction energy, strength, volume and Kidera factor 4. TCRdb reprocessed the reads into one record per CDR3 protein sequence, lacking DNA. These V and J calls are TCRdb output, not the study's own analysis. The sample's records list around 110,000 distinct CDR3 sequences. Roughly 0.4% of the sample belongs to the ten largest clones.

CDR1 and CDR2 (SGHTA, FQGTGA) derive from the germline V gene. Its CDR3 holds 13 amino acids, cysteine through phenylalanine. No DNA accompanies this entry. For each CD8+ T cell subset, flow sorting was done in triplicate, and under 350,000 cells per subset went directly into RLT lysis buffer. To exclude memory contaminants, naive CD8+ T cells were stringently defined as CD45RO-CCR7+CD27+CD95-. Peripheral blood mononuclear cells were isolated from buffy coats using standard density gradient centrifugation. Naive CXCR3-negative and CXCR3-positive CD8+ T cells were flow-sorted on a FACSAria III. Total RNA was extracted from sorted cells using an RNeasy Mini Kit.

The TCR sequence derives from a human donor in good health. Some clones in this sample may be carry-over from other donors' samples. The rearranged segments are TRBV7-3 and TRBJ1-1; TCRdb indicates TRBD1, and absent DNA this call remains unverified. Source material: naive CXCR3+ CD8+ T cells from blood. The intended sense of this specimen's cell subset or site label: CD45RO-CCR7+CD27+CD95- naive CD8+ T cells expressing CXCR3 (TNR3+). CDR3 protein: CASSSGGWSEAFF.